This T cell receptor (beta chain) was sequenced for a study of tumor-infiltrating lymphocytes in primary liver carcinoma. On the study more broadly: Samples yielded about 3.65 to 7.13 million productive TCRbeta reads, similar across tissue types.

As regards this clonotype: No antigen is known for it. One junction end does not reproduce the germline sequence, and a read error may be involved.

Study-level findings and limits: Tumors reached a significantly greater top-250-clone fraction than blood did (p = 0.039). Overlap between tumor regions exceeded overlap of tumor with adjacent tissue or blood.

Germline V lookup: CDR1 SGHAT, CDR2 FQNNGV. There are 15 residues in the CDR3. Making TCR beta cDNA involved around 500 ng total RNA and a constant-region primer. Libraries of TCR beta came from three nested multiplex PCR rounds with slightly modified ARM-PCR. It was with TRBV1-TRBV30 forward primers and a C-beta reverse primer that the first two PCR rounds were run, at roughly 9 cycles each. TCRdb processed the multiplex PCR reads anew with MiXCR; each CDR3 protein has one entry. The top ten hold 5.5% to 8% of the sample, which has fewer than 350,000 distinct CDR3 sequences, 65% seen once. Germline DNA was extracted alongside blood RNA, which was obtained from unsorted whole blood. Sampling before surgery obtained 4 to 5 milliliters of peripheral blood.

The chain uses TRBV11-2 and TRBJ2-7; D uncertain. Sequences were obtained from peripheral blood. The receptor comes from a man aged 40-50 years with primary liver carcinoma and hepatitis B virus infection. The CDR3 coding sequence is TGTGCCAGCAGCTTTGTGGCATTGGGCCAGTACGAGCAGAACTTC. This sequence encodes CASSFVALGQYEQNF.